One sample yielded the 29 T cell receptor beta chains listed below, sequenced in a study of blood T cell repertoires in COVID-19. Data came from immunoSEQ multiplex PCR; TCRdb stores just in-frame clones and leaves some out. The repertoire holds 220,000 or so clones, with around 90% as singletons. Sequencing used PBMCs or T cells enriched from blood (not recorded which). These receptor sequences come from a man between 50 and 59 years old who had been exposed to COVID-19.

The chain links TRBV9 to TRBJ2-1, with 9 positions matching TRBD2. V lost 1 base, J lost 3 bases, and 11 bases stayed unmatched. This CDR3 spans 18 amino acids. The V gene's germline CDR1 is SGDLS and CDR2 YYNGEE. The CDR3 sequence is CASSVSGTSSSYYNEQFF. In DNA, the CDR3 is TGTGCCAGCAGCGTATCTGGGACTAGCTCAAGCTACTACAATGAGCAGTTCTTC.

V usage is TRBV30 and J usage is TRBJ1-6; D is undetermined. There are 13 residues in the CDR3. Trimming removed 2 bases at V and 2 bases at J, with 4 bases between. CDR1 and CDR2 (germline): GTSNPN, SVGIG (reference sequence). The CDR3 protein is CAWSTAYNSPLHF. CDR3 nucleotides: TGTGCCTGGAGTACAGCCTATAATTCACCCCTCCACTTT. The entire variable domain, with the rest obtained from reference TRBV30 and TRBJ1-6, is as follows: SQTIHQWPATLVQPVGSPLSLECTVEGTSNPNLYWYRQAAGRGLQLLFYSVGIGQISSEVPQNLSASRPQDRQFILSSKKLLLSDSGFYLCAWSTAYNSPLHFGNGTRLTVT.

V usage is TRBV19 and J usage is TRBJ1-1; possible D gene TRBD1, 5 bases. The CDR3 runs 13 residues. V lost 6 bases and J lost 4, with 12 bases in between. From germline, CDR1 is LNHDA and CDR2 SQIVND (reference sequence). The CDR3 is CASSQGVSTEAFF. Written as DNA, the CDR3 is TGTGCCAGTAGCCAAGGGGTCAGCACTGAAGCTTTCTTT.

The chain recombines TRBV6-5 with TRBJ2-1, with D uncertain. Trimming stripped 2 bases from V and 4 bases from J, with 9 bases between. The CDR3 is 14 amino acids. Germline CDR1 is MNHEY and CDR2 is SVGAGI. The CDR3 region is CASSYDSRYNEQFF. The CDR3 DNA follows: TGTGCCAGCAGTTACGACTCGAGATACAATGAGCAGTTCTTC.

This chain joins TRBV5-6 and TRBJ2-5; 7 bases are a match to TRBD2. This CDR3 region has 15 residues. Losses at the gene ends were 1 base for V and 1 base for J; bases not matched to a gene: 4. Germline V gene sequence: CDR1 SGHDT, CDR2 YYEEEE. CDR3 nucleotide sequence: TGTGCCAGCAGCTTGTCGGCGGGGGTCCAAGAGACCCAGTACTTC. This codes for CASSLSAGVQETQYF.

The CDR3 region is CASSVDGTQAYEQYF. The CDR3 DNA is TGCGCCAGCAGCGTGGACGGGACACAGGCCTACGAGCAGTACTTC. The chain uses TRBV5-1 and TRBJ2-7, with TRBD1 as a possible D gene (6 bases). CDR3 length: 15 residues. Germline V gives CDR1 SGHRS, CDR2 YFSETQ. With 4 bases removed from V and 2 bases from J, the gap between germline ends came to 16 bases.

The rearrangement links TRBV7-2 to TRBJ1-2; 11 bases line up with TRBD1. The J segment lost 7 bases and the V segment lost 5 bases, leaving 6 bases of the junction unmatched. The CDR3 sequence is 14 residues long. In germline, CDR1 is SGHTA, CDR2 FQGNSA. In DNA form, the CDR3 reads TGTGCCAGCAGCAGAGGACAGGGGGCATCTGGCTACACCTTC. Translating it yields CASSRGQGASGYTF.

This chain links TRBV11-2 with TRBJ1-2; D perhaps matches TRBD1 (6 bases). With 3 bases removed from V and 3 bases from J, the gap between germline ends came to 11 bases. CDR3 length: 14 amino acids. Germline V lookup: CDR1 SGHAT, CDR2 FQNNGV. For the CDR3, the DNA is TGTGCCAGCAGCTTGCCAGGGGCCTACTATGGCTACACCTTC. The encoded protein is CASSLPGAYYGYTF.

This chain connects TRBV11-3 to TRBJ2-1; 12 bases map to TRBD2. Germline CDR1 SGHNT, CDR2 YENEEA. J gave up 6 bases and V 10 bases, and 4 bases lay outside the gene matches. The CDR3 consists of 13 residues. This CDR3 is CAIRTSGINEQFF. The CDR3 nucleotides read TGTGCCATCAGGACTAGCGGGATCAATGAGCAGTTCTTC.

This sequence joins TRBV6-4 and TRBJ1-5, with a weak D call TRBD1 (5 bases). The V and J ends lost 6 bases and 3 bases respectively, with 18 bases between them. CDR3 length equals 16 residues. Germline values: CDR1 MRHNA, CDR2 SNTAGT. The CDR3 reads CASSKKDKCSNQPQHF. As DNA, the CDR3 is TGTGCCAGCAGCAAAAAGGACAAATGCTCCAATCAGCCCCAGCATTTT.

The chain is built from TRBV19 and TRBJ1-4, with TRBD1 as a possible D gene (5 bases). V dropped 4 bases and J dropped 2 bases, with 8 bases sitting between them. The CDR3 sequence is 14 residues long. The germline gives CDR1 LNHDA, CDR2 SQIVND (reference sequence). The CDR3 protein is CASSKGRTNEKLFF. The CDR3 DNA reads TGTGCCAGTAGTAAGGGGCGGACTAATGAAAAACTGTTTTTT.

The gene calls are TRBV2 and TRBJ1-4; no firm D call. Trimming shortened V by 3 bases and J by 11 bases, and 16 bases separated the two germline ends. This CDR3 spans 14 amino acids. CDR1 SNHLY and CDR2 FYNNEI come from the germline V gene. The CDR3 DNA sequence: TGTGCCAGCAGTGAGGATTCCGTGTGGAGGAAACTGTTTTTT. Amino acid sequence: CASSEDSVWRKLFF.

CDR3 in amino acids: CASSPPVGDNTGELFF. The DNA for the CDR3 is TGTGCCAGCTCACCCCCCGTCGGGGATAACACCGGGGAGCTGTTTTTT. The chain links TRBV18 to TRBJ2-2, with D tentatively TRBD2 (5 bases). The V end was cut by 3 bases, the J end by 2 bases, with 13 bases between. From germline, CDR1 is KGHSH and CDR2 LQKENI. There are 16 residues in the CDR3.

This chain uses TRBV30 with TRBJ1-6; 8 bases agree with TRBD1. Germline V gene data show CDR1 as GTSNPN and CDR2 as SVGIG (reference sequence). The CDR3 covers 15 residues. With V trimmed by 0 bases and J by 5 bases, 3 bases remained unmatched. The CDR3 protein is CAWSVRDRNNSPLHF. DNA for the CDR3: TGTGCCTGGAGTGTACGGGACAGGAATAATTCACCCCTCCACTTT.

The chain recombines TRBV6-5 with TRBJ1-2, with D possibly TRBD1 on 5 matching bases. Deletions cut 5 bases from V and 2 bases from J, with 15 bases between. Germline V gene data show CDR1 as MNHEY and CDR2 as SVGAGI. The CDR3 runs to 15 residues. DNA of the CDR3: TGTGCCAGCAGTACGCTACGGGGGGGGAACTATGGCTACACCTTC. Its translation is CASSTLRGGNYGYTF.

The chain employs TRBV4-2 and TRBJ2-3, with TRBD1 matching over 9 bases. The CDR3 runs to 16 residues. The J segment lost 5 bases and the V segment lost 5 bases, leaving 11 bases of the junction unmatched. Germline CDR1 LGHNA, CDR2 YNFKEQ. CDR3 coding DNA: TGTGCCAGCAGCGCCTTCGGTACAGGGGGCGAAGATACGCAGTATTTT. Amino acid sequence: CASSAFGTGGEDTQYF.

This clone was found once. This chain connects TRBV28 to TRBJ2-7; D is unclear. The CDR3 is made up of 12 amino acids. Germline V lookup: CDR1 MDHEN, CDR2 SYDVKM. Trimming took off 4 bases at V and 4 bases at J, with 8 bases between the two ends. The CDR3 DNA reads TGTGCCAGCAGTTCGTCCTTGTACGAGCAGTACGTC. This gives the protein CASSSSLYEQYV.

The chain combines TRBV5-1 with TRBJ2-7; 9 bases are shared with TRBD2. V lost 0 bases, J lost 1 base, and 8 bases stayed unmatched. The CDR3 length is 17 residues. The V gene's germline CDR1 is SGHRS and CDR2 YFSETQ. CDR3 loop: CASSLDPPGLASYEQYF. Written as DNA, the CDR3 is TGCGCCAGCAGCTTGGACCCTCCGGGACTAGCATCCTACGAGCAGTACTTC.

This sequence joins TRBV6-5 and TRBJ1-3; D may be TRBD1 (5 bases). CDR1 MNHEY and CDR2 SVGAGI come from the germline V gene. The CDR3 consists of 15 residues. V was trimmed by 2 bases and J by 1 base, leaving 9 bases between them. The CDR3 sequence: CASSYRAGSGNTIYF. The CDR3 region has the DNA TGTGCCAGCAGTTACCGGGCAGGGTCTGGAAACACCATATATTTT.

In DNA form, the CDR3 reads TGTGCCAGCAGACCCGGGAGCCAAGAGACCCAGTACTTC. Translated, it gives CASRPGSQETQYF. This chain uses TRBV28 with TRBJ2-5; weak D call: TRBD2 (6 bases). The CDR3 loop spans 13 amino acids. V gave up 6 bases and J gave up 1 base, with 9 bases separating them. The germline V gene has CDR1 MDHEN and CDR2 SYDVKM.

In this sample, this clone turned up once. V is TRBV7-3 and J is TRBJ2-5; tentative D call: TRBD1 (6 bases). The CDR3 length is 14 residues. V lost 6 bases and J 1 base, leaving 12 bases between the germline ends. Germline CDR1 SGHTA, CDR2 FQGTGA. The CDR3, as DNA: TGTGCCAGCAGTCCAGGGACACCCCAAGAGACCCAGTACTTC. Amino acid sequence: CASSPGTPQETQYF.

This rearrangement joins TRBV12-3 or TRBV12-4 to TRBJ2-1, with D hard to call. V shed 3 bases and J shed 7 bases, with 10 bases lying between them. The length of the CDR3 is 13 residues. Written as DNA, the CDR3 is TGTGCCAGCAGTTTGACAAGGTGGAATGAGCAGTTCTTC. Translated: CASSLTRWNEQFF.

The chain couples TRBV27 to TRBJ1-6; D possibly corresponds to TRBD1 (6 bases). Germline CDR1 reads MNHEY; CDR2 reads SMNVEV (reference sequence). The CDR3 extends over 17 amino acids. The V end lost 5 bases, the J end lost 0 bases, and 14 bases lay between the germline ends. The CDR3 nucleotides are TGTGCCAGCAGTCCGGACAGATGGAGCTCCTATAATTCACCCCTCCACTTT. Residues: CASSPDRWSSYNSPLHF.

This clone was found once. CDR3: CSAGGISPQHF. Here the CDR3 DNA reads TGCAGTGCTGGGGGGATTTCGCCCCAGCATTTT. The V and J genes are TRBV20-1 and TRBJ1-5, with D tentatively TRBD1 (5 bases). The germline CDR1 and CDR2 sequences are DFQATT and SNEGSKA (reference sequence). The V end lost 5 bases, the J end lost 9 bases, and 11 bases lay between the germline ends. The CDR3 covers 11 residues.

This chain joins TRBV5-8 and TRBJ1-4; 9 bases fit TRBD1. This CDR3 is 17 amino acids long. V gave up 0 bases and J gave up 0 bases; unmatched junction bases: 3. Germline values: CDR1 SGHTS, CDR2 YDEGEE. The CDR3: CASSLAGQGSTNEKLFF. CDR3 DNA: TGTGCCAGCAGCTTGGCGGGACAGGGTTCAACTAATGAAAAACTGTTTTTT.

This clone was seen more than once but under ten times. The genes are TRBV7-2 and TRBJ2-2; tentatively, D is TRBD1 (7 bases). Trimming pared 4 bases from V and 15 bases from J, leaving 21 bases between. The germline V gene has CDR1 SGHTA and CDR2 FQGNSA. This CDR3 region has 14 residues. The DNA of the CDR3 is TGTGCCAGCAGCTCCCAGCAGGGGGGCCCCGGGTTGTTTTTT. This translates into CASSSQQGGPGLFF.

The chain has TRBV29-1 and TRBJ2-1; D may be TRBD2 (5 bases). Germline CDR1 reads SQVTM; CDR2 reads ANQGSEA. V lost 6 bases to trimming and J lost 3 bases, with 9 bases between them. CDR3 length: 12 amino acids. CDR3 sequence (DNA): TGCAGCGTGTGTCGGGACTACAATGAGCAGTTCTTC. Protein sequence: CSVCRDYNEQFF.

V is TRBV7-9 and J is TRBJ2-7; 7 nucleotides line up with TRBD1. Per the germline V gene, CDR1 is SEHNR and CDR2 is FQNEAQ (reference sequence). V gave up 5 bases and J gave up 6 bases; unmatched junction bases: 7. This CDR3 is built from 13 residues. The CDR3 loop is CASSPTGVFEQYF. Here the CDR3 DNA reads TGTGCCAGCAGCCCCACAGGGGTTTTCGAGCAGTACTTC.

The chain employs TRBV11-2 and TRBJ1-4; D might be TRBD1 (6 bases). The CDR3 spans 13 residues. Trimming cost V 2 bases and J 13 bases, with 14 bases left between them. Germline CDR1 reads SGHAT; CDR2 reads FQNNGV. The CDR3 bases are TGTGCCAGCAGCTTATACCCAACAGGGCCACTGTTTTTT. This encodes CASSLYPTGPLFF.